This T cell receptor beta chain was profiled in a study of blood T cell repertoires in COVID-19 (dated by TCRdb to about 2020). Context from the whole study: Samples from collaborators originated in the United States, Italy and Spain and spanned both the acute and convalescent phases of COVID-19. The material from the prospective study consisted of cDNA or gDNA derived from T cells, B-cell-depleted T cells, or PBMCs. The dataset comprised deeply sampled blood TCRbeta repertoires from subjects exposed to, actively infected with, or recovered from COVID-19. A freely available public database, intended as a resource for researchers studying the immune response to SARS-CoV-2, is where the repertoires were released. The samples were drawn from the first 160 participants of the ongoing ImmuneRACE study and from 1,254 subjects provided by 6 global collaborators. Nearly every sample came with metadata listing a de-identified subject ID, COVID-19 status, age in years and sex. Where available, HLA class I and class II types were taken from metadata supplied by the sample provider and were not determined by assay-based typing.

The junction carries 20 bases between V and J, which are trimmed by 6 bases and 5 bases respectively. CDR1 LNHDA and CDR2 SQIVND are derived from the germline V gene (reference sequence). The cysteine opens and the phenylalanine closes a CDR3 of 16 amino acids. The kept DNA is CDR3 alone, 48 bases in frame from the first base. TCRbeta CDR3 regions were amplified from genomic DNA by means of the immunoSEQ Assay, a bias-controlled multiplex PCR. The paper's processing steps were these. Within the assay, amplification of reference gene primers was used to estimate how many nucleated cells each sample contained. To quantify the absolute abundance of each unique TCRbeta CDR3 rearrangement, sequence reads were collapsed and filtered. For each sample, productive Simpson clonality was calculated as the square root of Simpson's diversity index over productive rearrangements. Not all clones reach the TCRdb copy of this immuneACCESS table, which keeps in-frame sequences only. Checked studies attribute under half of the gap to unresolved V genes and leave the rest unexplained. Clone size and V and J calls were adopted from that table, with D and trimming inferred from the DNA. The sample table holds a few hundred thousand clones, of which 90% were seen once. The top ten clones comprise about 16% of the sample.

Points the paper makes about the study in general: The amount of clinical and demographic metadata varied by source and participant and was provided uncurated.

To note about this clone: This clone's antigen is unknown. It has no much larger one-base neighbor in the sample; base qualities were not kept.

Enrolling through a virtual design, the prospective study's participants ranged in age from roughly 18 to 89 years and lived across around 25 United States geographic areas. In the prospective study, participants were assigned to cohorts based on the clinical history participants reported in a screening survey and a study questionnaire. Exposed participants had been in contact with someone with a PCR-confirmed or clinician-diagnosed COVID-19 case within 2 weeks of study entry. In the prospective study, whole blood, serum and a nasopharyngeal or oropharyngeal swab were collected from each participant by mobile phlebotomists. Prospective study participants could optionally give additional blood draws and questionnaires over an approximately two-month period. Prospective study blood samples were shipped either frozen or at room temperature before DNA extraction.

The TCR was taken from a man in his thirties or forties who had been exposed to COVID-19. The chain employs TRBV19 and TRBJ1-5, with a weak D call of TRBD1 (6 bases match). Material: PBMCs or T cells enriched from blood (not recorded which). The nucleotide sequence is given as TGTGCCAGTAGCAACCAACAGGGAAGAGGGCATCAGCCCCAGCATTTT. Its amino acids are CASSNQQGRGHQPQHF.